The sequence of this TCR beta chain was determined in a study of tumor-infiltrating lymphocytes in primary liver carcinoma. Study context: About 3.5 to 8 million productive TCRbeta reads were obtained from the samples, with similar numbers across tissue types.

Synthesis of TCR beta cDNA was carried out from 500 ng total RNA with a constant-region primer. Sequencing libraries for TCR beta derived from three nested multiplex PCR rounds that used slightly modified ARM-PCR. The first two PCR rounds used TRBV1-TRBV30 primers with a Cbeta primer, roughly 10 cycles each. TCRdb passed the multiplex PCR reads through MiXCR, listing each CDR3 protein once. The table records about 200,000 distinct CDR3 sequences, about 61% of them present only once. Germline CDR1 SEHNR, CDR2 FQNEAQ (reference sequence). The CDR3 contains 17 residues. Trimming cost V 5 bases and J 4 bases, with 21 bases left between them. In addition to blood RNA drawn from unsorted whole blood, germline DNA was extracted.

The genes are TRBV7-9 and TRBJ1-5; tentatively, D is TRBD1 (6 bases). The receptor was derived from a woman aged 60-70 years with primary liver carcinoma and hepatitis B virus infection. The specimen was peripheral blood. The CDR3 protein is CASSLPEGVSSNQPQHF. The CDR3 bases are TGTGCCAGCAGCCTCCCAGAGGGGGTATCGAGTAATCAGCCCCAGCATTTT.